The T cell receptor (beta chain) described here comes from a study of PD-1 blockade in classical Hodgkin lymphoma. Indicated time point: cycle 4 day 1 (C4D1), after less than 7 weeks of nivolumab. Every patient had relapsed following autologous stem cell transplantation, and cohorts differed in brentuximab vedotin exposure. The repertoire was sequenced with immunoSEQ multiplex PCR; TCRdb's copy has only in-frame clones and lacks some. The sample has under 130,000 clones, roughly 90% seen once. The CDR3 is made up of 13 amino acids. Trimming left V 3 bases short and J 4 bases short, with 8 bases between. Germline assignment: CDR1 SGHNT and CDR2 YYREEE (reference sequence).

This receptor was obtained from a human donor with classical Hodgkin lymphoma. The specimen was peripheral blood mononuclear cells (PBMCs), collected before the fourth cycle of nivolumab. The V gene is TRBV5-4, the J gene TRBJ1-5; no clear D gene. The CDR3 DNA reads TGTGCCAGCAGCTACCAACCTAATCAGCCCCAGCATTTT. Encoded protein: CASSYQPNQPQHF.